Listed below are T cell receptor beta chains from one sample, sequenced in a study of blood T cell repertoires in COVID-19. The protocol was immunoSEQ multiplex PCR, while the TCRdb copy is restricted to in-frame clones and leaves out a portion. The table has 250,000 to 300,000 clones, roughly nine tenths seen once. Material: peripheral blood. Receptors originate from a woman aged 30 to 39 with COVID-19, enrolled during active disease. The CDR3 runs from the conserved cysteine through the conserved F or W. D genes are given only for firm matches. Size values are once, few and many counts, or a class for expanded clones, and some rows have none.

CDR3 DNA: TGCGCCAGCAGCTTCCAGGGAACTAATGAAAAACTGTTTTTT; CDR3 protein: CASSFQGTNEKLFF; D gene: .; V gene: TRBV4-1; J gene: TRBJ1-4; clone size: .
CDR3 DNA: TGCAGCGTTGACAGCGAAGGCTCCTACGAGCAGTACTTC; CDR3 protein: CSVDSEGSYEQYF; D gene: .; V gene: TRBV29-1; J gene: TRBJ2-7; clone size: .
CDR3 DNA: TGTGCCAGTAGTTTCAGAGGCTCTGGGGCCAACGTCCTGACTTTC; CDR3 protein: CASSFRGSGANVLTF; D gene: .; V gene: TRBV19; J gene: TRBJ2-6; clone size: .
CDR3 DNA: TGTGCCACCAGCGTAACAGGGGTAACTGAAGCTTTCTTT; CDR3 protein: CATSVTGVTEAFF; D gene: TRBD1; V gene: TRBV15; J gene: TRBJ1-1; clone size: .
CDR3 DNA: TGTGCCAGCAGCCCGGGACTAGCGGCCCAAGAGACCCAGTACTTC; CDR3 protein: CASSPGLAAQETQYF; D gene: TRBD2; V gene: TRBV5-5; J gene: TRBJ2-5; clone size: .
CDR3 DNA: TGTGCCAGCAGCTTTGGGACAGGTTACACAGATACGCAGTATTTT; CDR3 protein: CASSFGTGYTDTQYF; D gene: TRBD1; V gene: TRBV7-3; J gene: TRBJ2-3; clone size: .
CDR3 DNA: TGCGCCAGCAGCTTTTCGACTAGTTGGGAGACCCAGTACTTC; CDR3 protein: CASSFSTSWETQYF; D gene: .; V gene: TRBV5-1; J gene: TRBJ2-5; clone size: .
CDR3 DNA: TGCGCCAGCAGCTTTAGCGGACCCACAGATACGCAGTATTTT; CDR3 protein: CASSFSGPTDTQYF; D gene: .; V gene: TRBV5-1; J gene: TRBJ2-3; clone size: .
CDR3 DNA: TGTGCCAGCAGTTTATCTGGGCTCGGGGAGCTGTTTTTT; CDR3 protein: CASSLSGLGELFF; D gene: .; V gene: TRBV27; J gene: TRBJ2-2; clone size: .
CDR3 DNA: TGTGCCAGCAGCCGACAGGGGGATGCCGGGGAGCTGTTTTTT; CDR3 protein: CASSRQGDAGELFF; D gene: TRBD1; V gene: TRBV2; J gene: TRBJ2-2; clone size: .
CDR3 DNA: TGCAGTGCCCCAGATTACACTGAAGCTTTCTTT; CDR3 protein: CSAPDYTEAFF; D gene: .; V gene: TRBV20-1; J gene: TRBJ1-1; clone size: .
CDR3 DNA: TGTGCCAGCAGCGTGGGGACTAGCGGGAGCACCGGGGAGCTGTTTTTT; CDR3 protein: CASSVGTSGSTGELFF; D gene: TRBD2; V gene: TRBV9; J gene: TRBJ2-2; clone size: few
CDR3 DNA: TGTGCCAGCAGCCTTGCGGGGAAAAAGGGTAATGAAAAACTGTTTTTT; CDR3 protein: CASSLAGKKGNEKLFF; D gene: .; V gene: TRBV28; J gene: TRBJ1-4; clone size: .
CDR3 DNA: TGTGCCTGGAGTGGAGGACAGTTATCCGAGACCCAGTACTTC; CDR3 protein: CAWSGGQLSETQYF; D gene: .; V gene: TRBV30; J gene: TRBJ2-5; clone size: .
CDR3 DNA: TGCGCCAGCAGCGAGGGGACAGTCTCTGGGGTAAATGAGCAGTTCTTC; CDR3 protein: CASSEGTVSGVNEQFF; D gene: TRBD1; V gene: TRBV5-1; J gene: TRBJ2-1; clone size: .
CDR3 DNA: TGTGCCAGCAGACTCTACAATGAGCAGTTCTTC; CDR3 protein: CASRLYNEQFF; D gene: .; V gene: TRBV5-6; J gene: TRBJ2-1; clone size: .
CDR3 DNA: TGTGCCAGCAGCCGGGGGACCACAGATACGCAGTATTTT; CDR3 protein: CASSRGTTDTQYF; D gene: .; V gene: TRBV11-3; J gene: TRBJ2-3; clone size: .
CDR3 DNA: TGTGCCACCAGTGGGGCAGGGTCCTACAATGAGCAGTTCTTC; CDR3 protein: CATSGAGSYNEQFF; D gene: .; V gene: TRBV24-1; J gene: TRBJ2-1; clone size: few
CDR3 DNA: TGTGCCAGCAGCAAGGGAGAGGGCTGCACCTTC; CDR3 protein: CASSKGEGCTF; D gene: .; V gene: TRBV11-2; J gene: TRBJ1-2; clone size: .
CDR3 DNA: TGTGCCTGGAGTGTTACGGACTTCGCAACTTCCTACGAGCAGTACTTC; CDR3 protein: CAWSVTDFATSYEQYF; D gene: .; V gene: TRBV30; J gene: TRBJ2-7; clone size: .
CDR3 DNA: TGTGCCAGCAGTGCGACAGGAGCCGCCTCTGGAAACACCATATATTTT; CDR3 protein: CASSATGAASGNTIYF; D gene: .; V gene: TRBV28; J gene: TRBJ1-3; clone size: .
CDR3 DNA: TGTGCCAGTAGTATTAGGGTTAGTCGGCAGGGTTATCAGCCCCAGCATTTT; CDR3 protein: CASSIRVSRQGYQPQHF; D gene: .; V gene: TRBV19; J gene: TRBJ1-5; clone size: .
CDR3 DNA: TGTGCCAGCAGCCCCGTGGGGGGTTACACCGGGGAGCTGTTTTTT; CDR3 protein: CASSPVGGYTGELFF; D gene: .; V gene: TRBV5-4; J gene: TRBJ2-2; clone size: .
CDR3 DNA: TGTGCCAGCAGTCAAAACCCCCAGGGATGGAATCAGCCCCAGCATTTT; CDR3 protein: CASSQNPQGWNQPQHF; D gene: .; V gene: TRBV27; J gene: TRBJ1-5; clone size: .
CDR3 DNA: TGTGCCAGTAGTATAGTCGGACTAGCGGGAGGCTCCCACTCTGGGGCCAACGTCCTGACTTTC; CDR3 protein: CASSIVGLAGGSHSGANVLTF; D gene: TRBD2; V gene: TRBV19; J gene: TRBJ2-6; clone size: .
CDR3 DNA: TGTGCCAGCACCTATTTAGGGACAGAGAATGGCTACACCTTC; CDR3 protein: CASTYLGTENGYTF; D gene: TRBD1; V gene: TRBV6-6; J gene: TRBJ1-2; clone size: .
CDR3 DNA: TGTGCCACCGATCGGACTGGAGACTATCCATACGAGCAGTACTTC; CDR3 protein: CATDRTGDYPYEQYF; D gene: .; V gene: TRBV7-6; J gene: TRBJ2-7; clone size: .
CDR3 DNA: TGCGCCAGCAGCTTTGCCTTCGGGACACCAAACACTGAAGCTTTCTTT; CDR3 protein: CASSFAFGTPNTEAFF; D gene: .; V gene: TRBV5-1; J gene: TRBJ1-1; clone size: once